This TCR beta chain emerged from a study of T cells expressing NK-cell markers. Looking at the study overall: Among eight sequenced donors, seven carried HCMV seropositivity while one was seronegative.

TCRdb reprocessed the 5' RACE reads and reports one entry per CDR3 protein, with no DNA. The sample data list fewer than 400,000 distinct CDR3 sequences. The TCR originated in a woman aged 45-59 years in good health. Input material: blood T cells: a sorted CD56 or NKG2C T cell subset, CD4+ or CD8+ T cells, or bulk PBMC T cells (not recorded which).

The CDR3 spells CSAGTGYGELFF. The V gene is TRBV29-1, the J gene TRBJ2-2; TCRdb selects TRBD1, and the lack of DNA leaves this call unchecked. The CDR3 sequence is 12 residues long. Germline CDR1 is SQVTM and CDR2 is ANQGSEA.